The clone carrying this T cell receptor beta chain was detected many times. TCRdb used MiXCR to reprocess the RT-PCR reads, holding one entry per CDR3 protein. The sample yields hundreds of thousands of distinct CDR3 sequences, 11% to 15% seen once. This sample was taken from a study of response to subunit inactivated influenza vaccine. There are 13 residues in the CDR3. The V gene's germline CDR1 is SQVTM and CDR2 ANQGSEA. V shed 6 bases and J 10 bases; nucleotides not matched to a gene: 10. Sequencing used PBMCs from blood, obtained less than 15 days before vaccination. This clonotype was sampled from a man aged 50 to 60 who received an inactivated influenza vaccine. V and J are TRBV29-1 and TRBJ2-1, with 9 positions matching TRBD1. Here the CDR3 reads CSVSPGQGFEQFF. The CDR3 DNA is TGCAGCGTGAGTCCGGGACAGGGTTTCGAGCAGTTCTTC.